The count of the clone carrying this T cell receptor (beta chain) is one. Its specificity is unknown. Per the germline V gene, CDR1 is MDHEN and CDR2 is SYDVKM. V shed 8 bases, J shed 10 bases, and the junction held 16 bases outside the gene matches. This CDR3 is 14 amino acids long. The sample is drawn from a study of OX40 agonist ivuxolimab in advanced cancers. Whole-study context: Patients received ivuxolimab, an agonistic anti-OX40 (CD134) antibody.

Study outcomes and limitations: The mean number of expanded clones was higher in CD8+ T cells than in CD4+. Also present in some nonresponders was a low level of normalized T-cell clonal expansion.

Blood draws occurred at baseline, cycle 4 day 1, and cycle 7 day 1. TCRdb keeps only in-frame clones here, not all; method: immunoSEQ multiplex PCR. The top ten hold approximately 1.7% of the sample, which has fewer than 55,000 clones, approximately 79% seen once. The chain has TRBV28 and TRBJ1-2; 7 nucleotides line up with TRBD1. This specimen was CD4+ or CD8+ T cells sorted from blood, taken in a trial of the OX40 agonist ivuxolimab. This TCR was recovered from an adult with an advanced solid tumor such as melanoma, head and neck, liver or kidney cancer. The DNA for the CDR3 is TGTGCCAGCCTACTCAGCAAGGGGGCGCCCCACTACACCTTC. This codes for CASLLSKGAPHYTF.